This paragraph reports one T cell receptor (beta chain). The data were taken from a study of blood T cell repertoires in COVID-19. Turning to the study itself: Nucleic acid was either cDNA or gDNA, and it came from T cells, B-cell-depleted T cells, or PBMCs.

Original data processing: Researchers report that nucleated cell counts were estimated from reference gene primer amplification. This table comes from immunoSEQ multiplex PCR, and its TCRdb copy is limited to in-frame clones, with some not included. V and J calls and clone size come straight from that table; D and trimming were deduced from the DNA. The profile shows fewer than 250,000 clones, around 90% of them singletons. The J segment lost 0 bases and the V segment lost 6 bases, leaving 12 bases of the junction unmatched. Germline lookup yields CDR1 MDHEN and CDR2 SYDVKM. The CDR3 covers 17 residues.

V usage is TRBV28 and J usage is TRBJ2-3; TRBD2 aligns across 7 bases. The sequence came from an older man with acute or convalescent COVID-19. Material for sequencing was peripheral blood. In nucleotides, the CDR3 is TGTGCCAGCAGCCCCCTCGGGCTAGCGGTTAGCACAGATACGCAGTATTTT. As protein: CASSPLGLAVSTDTQYF.